This T cell receptor (beta chain) was sequenced in a study of cytomegalovirus exposure and HLA in healthy donors. The study's findings and limits: The study designated 150 or so TCR beta chains cytomegalovirus-associated. Later genetic work tied a missense DCLRE1C variant to beta-chain V and J trimming. TCR beta V segments were, for the most part, productive about 87% or about 30% of the time in an earlier analysis.

PCR amplification relied on 60 Vbeta primers (plus 13 Jbeta primers). Assay: immunoSEQ multiplex PCR; the TCRdb copy retains only in-frame clones and omits some. The sample lists approximately 220,000 clones; approximately 80% were seen once. This CDR3 region has 15 residues. V was pared by 3 bases and J by 8 bases, with 9 bases of the junction left unmatched. CDR1 is MNHEY, CDR2 SVGAGI, per germline. The count of this clone is one. What it binds is not known. The sample taken for sequencing was PBMCs. The rearrangement links TRBV6-5 to TRBJ1-1; 10 bases fit TRBD1. The clonotype comes from a boy aged 2-9 years in good health and CMV-seronegative. CDR3 sequence reads: CASSYYLGQGLEAFF. In DNA form, the CDR3 reads TGTGCCAGCAGTTATTATTTGGGACAGGGGTTGGAAGCTTTCTTT.